The 18 T cell receptor delta chains presented below share a single source sample, sequenced in a study of γδ T cells in repeated Plasmodium falciparum infection. TCRdb reanalysed the multiplex PCR reads via CATT. Among 50,000 or so delta-chain clones listed, 1.6% were seen once. Vgamma9/Vdelta2+ and Vdelta2-negative gammadelta T cells were flow-sorted from PBMC for bulk sequencing. The sequencing sample was made of gamma-delta T cells from blood. Receptors were obtained from a pool of human donors (malaria-infected and uninfected, not separated).

For this clone: With only one base between it and a far larger clone, this is likely a read error. Different DNA sequences within this sample yield the same CDR3. The V and J genes are TRDV1 and TRDJ2, with 7 bases lining up with TRDD3. The CDR3 is made up of 20 amino acids. Germline V gene lookup returns CDR1 TSWWSYY and CDR2 QGS. This CDR3 is CALGEVTMTGDPGGGAQLFF. CDR3 coding DNA: TGTGCTCTTGGGGAGGTCACTATGACTGGGGATCCCGGTGGTGGAGCACAACTCTTCTTC.

This clone was observed a handful of times. A far larger clone is a single base away, which makes a read error likely. The same CDR3 also results from other DNA sequences found in this sample. The chain has TRDV1 and TRDJ1, with TRDD2 matching over 7 bases. Germline V gene data show CDR1 as TSWWSYY and CDR2 as QGS. V was clipped by 4 bases and J by 0 bases; unmatched bases: 26. The CDR3 totals 22 residues. The CDR3 here is CALGGPSSPVLWRFLYTDKLIF. The DNA of the CDR3 is TGTGCTCTTGGGGGTCCTTCCTCTCCAGTTCTTTGGCGTTTCTTGTACACCGATAAACTCATCTTT.

Points on this clone: A far larger clone is just one base off, so this is likely a read error. Other DNA variants within this sample encode the same CDR3. The J gene is TRDJ1, the V gene TRDV1; 12 bases line up with TRDD3. CDR1 TSWWSYY and CDR2 QGS come from the germline V gene. The trim removed 2 bases at V and 3 bases at J, leaving 22 bases unmatched. CDR3 length: 22 residues. The CDR3 DNA is TGTGCTCTTGGGGAAACCTTCGGTTCCTACGAAGAGGCTGGGGGATACGCCGATAAACTCATCTTT. This translates into CALGETFGSYEEAGGYADKLIF.

As for this clone: TCRdb attributes to this sequence the protein of a much larger clone, which differs from the DNA translation at residue 22; a read error is likely, and the protein displayed is translated from the DNA. The V gene is TRDV1, but the J gene lacks a call; TRDD3 is the table's D call and was not checked against the DNA. Germline assignment: CDR1 TSWWSYY and CDR2 QGS. The CDR3 has 24 residues. CDR3 bases: TGTGCTCTTGGGGAACTCCTTATACTACCCAAAGTATGGTGGATACGCCAGGAGGACCTAAAGCTCATCTTT. Translation gives CALGELLILPKVWWIRQEDLKLIF.

This clone was recorded a few times. Translating this DNA gives a protein that differs at residue 18 from the TCRdb one, which belongs to a much larger clone; a read error is likely, and the protein shown is this translation. No J gene was assigned, while the V gene was called as TRDV2; the table's D call of TRDD3 was not tested on the DNA. Germline CDR1 reads GEAIGNYY; CDR2 reads EKD. This CDR3 region has 20 residues. The CDR3 DNA reads TGTGCCTGTGACACCGTTGGATACGGAAAGCAATCTGGGGGATCCTGGCAACCCATCTTT. Its protein product is CACDTVGYGKQSGGSWQPIF.

To note about this clone: TCRdb's protein for this DNA is that of a much larger clone and differs from the translation at residue 4, likely a read error; the protein shown is the DNA translation. The chain is built from TRDV1 and TRDJ1; 7 bases line up with TRDD3. The CDR3 contains 17 residues. Germline lookup yields CDR1 TSWWSYY and CDR2 QGS. The CDR3 DNA reads as TGTGCTCTTGAGGAACTTCCAACGGGGGATGGATCTGATAAACTCATCTTT. It specifies CALEELPTGDGSDKLIF.

Turning to this clone: A far larger clone is off by one base, so a read error is likely. Other DNA sequences in the sample encode the same CDR3. V usage is TRDV1 and J usage is TRDJ1; no definite D call. Here the J gene was assigned by germline matching of the DNA, as TCRdb has none. The V end lost 7 bases, the J end lost 7 bases, and 34 bases lay between the germline ends. This CDR3 spans 19 amino acids. Germline V lookup: CDR1 TSWWSYY, CDR2 QGS. The CDR3 is CALASALRLGAPPAGKLIF. CDR3 nucleotide sequence: TGTGCTCTTGCGTCAGCACTCCGTCTCGGGGCCCCTCCGGCGGGTAAACTCATCTTT.

This clone came up a few times. TCRdb pairs this DNA with a much larger clone's protein that differs at residue 7, likely a read error; the protein shown was translated from the DNA. The rearrangement uses TRDV2 and TRDJ1; D is unresolved. TCRdb gives no J gene; it was assigned here by matching the DNA to germline. The CDR3 has 13 residues. Germline V gives CDR1 GEAIGNYY, CDR2 EKD. The germline V and J ends were trimmed by 2 bases and 4 bases, with 10 bases remaining between them. The CDR3 DNA is TGTGCCTGTGACAGTGTAGAAGTCGATAAACTCATCTTT. Its translation: CACDSVEVDKLIF.

Notes on this clone: This likely stems from a read error, as it lies one base from a far larger clone. Other DNA sequences in this specimen translate into the identical CDR3. The V and J genes are TRDV1 and TRDJ1; no definite D call. Trimming pared 3 bases from V and 6 bases from J, leaving 8 bases between. CDR1 TSWWSYY and CDR2 QGS come from the germline V gene. This CDR3 comprises 12 residues. The chain's CDR3 is CALGELRYKLIF. CDR3 DNA: TGTGCTCTTGGGGAGTTGCGGTATAAACTCATCTTT.

Concerning this clone itself: TCRdb's protein for this DNA is that of a much larger clone and differs from the translation at residue 20, likely a read error; the protein shown is the DNA translation. The chain carries TRDV1 and TRDJ1, with TRDD3 identical over 10 bases. CDR3 size: 21 residues. From germline, CDR1 is TSWWSYY and CDR2 QGS. The CDR3 nucleotides are TGTGCTCTTGGGGAAGCCGACCGGCCCTTCCATTGTACTGGGGGATCCGATAAACTCACCTTT. It translates to CALGEADRPFHCTGGSDKLTF.

This clone has only a few counts. With a far larger clone one base away, a read error is the likely cause. Other DNA sequences in this specimen translate into the identical CDR3. The chain carries TRDV1 and TRDJ1; 7 nucleotides line up with TRDD2. Assignment of the J gene here rests on matching the DNA to germline, because TCRdb gives none. Germline CDR1 reads TSWWSYY; CDR2 reads QGS. This CDR3 is built from 21 residues. CDR3: CALGELLPALWSYDHTDKLIF. The CDR3 DNA is TGTGCTCTCGGGGAACTCCTTCCTGCACTCTGGAGCTACGATCACACCGATAAACTCATCTTT.

In this sample, this clone turned up many times. The protein TCRdb gives is from a much larger clone and does not agree with this DNA's translation at residue 10, likely a read error; the protein shown here comes from the DNA. V gene TRDV1 combines with J gene TRDJ1; D unresolved. The germline CDR1 and CDR2 sequences are TSWWSYY and QGS. Trimming pared 1 base from V and 1 base from J, leaving 16 bases between. The CDR3 covers 17 residues. The CDR3 bases are TGTGCTCTTGGGGAACGTACGTTAGGGCTCCCCACCGATAAACTCATCTTT. Amino acid sequence: CALGERTLGLPTDKLIF.

As for this clone: The mismatch at residue 12 between this DNA's translation and the TCRdb protein of a much larger clone likely reflects a read error; the protein shown is translated from the DNA. V and J are TRDV1 and TRDJ1; possibly TRDD2 for D (5 bases). Matching the DNA to germline supplied the J gene, which TCRdb does not give. Between the trimmed V and J ends, which lost 0 bases and 0 bases, there was a span of 29 bases. CDR1 is TSWWSYY and CDR2 is QGS in the germline V gene. The CDR3 consists of 22 residues. CDR3 residues: CALGELRLTFWRKTSYTDKLIF. The CDR3 DNA reads TGTGCTCTTGGGGAACTAAGACTGACCTTCTGGAGGAAAACTAGCTACACCGATAAACTCATCTTT.

As for this clone: TCRdb attributes to this sequence the protein of a much larger clone, which differs from the DNA translation at residue 7; a read error is likely, and the protein displayed is translated from the DNA. The chain couples TRDV1 to TRDJ1; 10 bases agree with TRDD3. No J gene was available from TCRdb, and it was assigned here by a germline match of the DNA. CDR3 size: 16 residues. Germline CDR1 TSWWSYY, CDR2 QGS. Trimming took 0 bases from V and 2 from J; bases not matched to a gene: 3. CDR3 coding DNA: TGTGCTCTTGGGGAACTGGGGGATACGGGTACCGATAAACTCATCTTT. Residues: CALGELGDTGTDKLIF.

About this clone: The TCRdb record carries a much larger clone's protein, which differs from this DNA's translation at residue 22; a read error is the likely cause, and the protein listed here is the DNA translation. The V call is TRDV1, the J call TRDJ1; 7 nucleotides align to TRDD3. TCRdb does not report a J gene; here it was assigned by matching the DNA to germline references. Germline loops: CDR1 TSWWSYY, CDR2 QGS. CDR3 length equals 25 residues. CDR3 protein: CALGDGLHKFGGPPVPFLYTDELIF. CDR3 coding DNA: TGTGCTCTTGGGGATGGCCTTCATAAATTTGGGGGACCCCCCGTCCCATTCTTGTACACCGATGAACTCATCTTT.

This clone turned up a few times. For this DNA, TCRdb reports the protein of a much larger clone, which diverges at residue 9, most likely from a read error; the protein presented here is translated directly from the DNA. This chain joins TRDV1 and TRDJ1; TRDD3 agrees at 10 bases. The J gene is absent in TCRdb and was assigned here via DNA matching to germline. CDR3 length: 21 residues. V shed 2 bases, J shed 0 bases, and the junction held 18 bases outside the gene matches. Germline V lookup: CDR1 TSWWSYY, CDR2 QGS. The chain's CDR3 is CALGECHLGRGGYGYTDKLIF. In DNA form, the CDR3 reads TGTGCTCTTGGGGAATGCCACCTAGGCCGCGGGGGATACGGGTACACCGATAAACTCATCTTT.

This clone ranks as medium-sized. Within the sample, other DNA sequences also encode this same CDR3. The rearrangement uses TRDV1 and TRDJ1, with D perhaps matching TRDD2 (5 bases). This CDR3 spans 17 amino acids. Deletions cut 4 bases from V and 1 base from J, with 19 bases between. Looked up from germline, CDR1 is TSWWSYY and CDR2 is QGS. The CDR3 DNA reads TGTGCTCTTGGGGGACTCTACTTCCCCGGTATCACCGATAAACTCATCTTT. Its translation: CALGGLYFPGITDKLIF.

This clone was picked up many times. The gene calls are TRDV2 and TRDJ1; TRDD3 matches 7 bases. Germline-derived CDR1 and CDR2 are GEAIGNYY and EKD. The J segment lost 0 bases and the V segment lost 0 bases, leaving 24 bases of the junction unmatched. This CDR3 contains 22 residues. CDR3 amino acids: CACDTVKGGGGRTGEYTDKLIF. The CDR3 bases are TGTGCCTGTGACACCGTTAAAGGAGGAGGGGGACGTACTGGGGAGTACACCGATAAACTCATCTTT.